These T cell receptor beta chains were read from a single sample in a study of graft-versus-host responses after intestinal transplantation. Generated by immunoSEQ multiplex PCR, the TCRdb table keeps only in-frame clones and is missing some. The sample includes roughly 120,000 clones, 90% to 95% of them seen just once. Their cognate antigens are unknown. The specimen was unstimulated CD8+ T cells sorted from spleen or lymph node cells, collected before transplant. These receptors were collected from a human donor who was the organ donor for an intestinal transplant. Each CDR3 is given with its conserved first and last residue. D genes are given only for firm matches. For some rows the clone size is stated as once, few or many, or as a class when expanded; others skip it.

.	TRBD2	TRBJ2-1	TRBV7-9	CASSFPGGTRPHNEQFF	TGTGCCAGCAGCTTTCCGGGCGGGACTAGACCCCACAATGAGCAGTTCTTC
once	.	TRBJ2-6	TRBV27	CASSFFSGANVLTF	TGTGCCAGCAGTTTTTTCTCTGGGGCCAACGTCCTGACTTTC
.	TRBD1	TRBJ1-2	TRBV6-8	CALPINRGQGIYGYTF	TGTGCCCTCCCAATTAATAGGGGACAGGGGATCTATGGCTACACCTTC
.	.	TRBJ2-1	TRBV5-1	CASSLASVSAPNEQFF	TGCGCCAGCAGCTTGGCCTCTGTAAGCGCCCCCAATGAGCAGTTCTTC
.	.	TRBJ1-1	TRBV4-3	CASSQAQGGTEAFF	TGCGCCAGCAGCCAAGCTCAAGGGGGGACTGAAGCTTTCTTT
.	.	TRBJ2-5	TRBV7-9	CASSLGPSWETQYF	TGTGCCAGCAGCTTAGGTCCTTCCTGGGAGACCCAGTACTTC
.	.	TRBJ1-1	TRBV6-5	CATLGVNTEAFF	TGTGCCACCCTGGGCGTGAACACTGAAGCTTTCTTT
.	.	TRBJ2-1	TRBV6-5	CASSSFGRRNEQFF	TGTGCCAGCAGTTCCTTCGGGCGCCGCAATGAGCAGTTCTTC
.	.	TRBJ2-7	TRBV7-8	CASSPTFGSPSSYEQYF	TGTGCCAGCAGCCCAACTTTCGGGAGCCCGAGCTCCTACGAGCAGTACTTC
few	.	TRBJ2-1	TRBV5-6	CASSLGLLDEQFF	TGTGCCAGCAGCTTGGGTCTCCTAGATGAGCAGTTCTTC
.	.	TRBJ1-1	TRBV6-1	CASSEVAGVGNTEAFF	TGTGCCAGCAGTGAAGTAGCAGGGGTTGGGAACACTGAAGCTTTCTTT
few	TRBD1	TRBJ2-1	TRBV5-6	CASSLGTGWDNEQFF	TGTGCCAGCAGCCTCGGGACAGGGTGGGACAATGAGCAGTTCTTC
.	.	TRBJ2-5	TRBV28	CASSPFYLVSPQYF	TGTGCCAGCAGCCCATTTTATTTAGTGAGCCCCCAGTACTTC
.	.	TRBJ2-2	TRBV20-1	CSAKVTGELFF	TGCAGTGCTAAGGTTACAGGGGAGCTGTTTTTT
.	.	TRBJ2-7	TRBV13	CAGSLRRDHEQYF	TGTGCCGGCAGCTTACGCCGGGACCACGAGCAGTACTTC
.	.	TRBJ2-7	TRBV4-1	CASSQELDIGYEQYF	TGCGCCAGCAGCCAAGAGCTAGATATTGGGTACGAGCAGTACTTC
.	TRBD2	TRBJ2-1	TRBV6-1	CASSEWELAGEGNEQFF	TGTGCCAGCAGTGAGTGGGAACTAGCGGGAGAAGGCAATGAGCAGTTCTTC
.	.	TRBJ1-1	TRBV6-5	CASFGYGTEAFF	TGTGCCAGCTTTGGGTACGGCACTGAAGCTTTCTTT
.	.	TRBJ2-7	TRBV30	CAWSPQREQYF	TGTGCCTGGAGTCCTCAGCGGGAGCAGTACTTC
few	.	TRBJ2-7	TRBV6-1	CASRAGDEQYF	TGTGCCAGCAGAGCGGGTGACGAGCAGTACTTC
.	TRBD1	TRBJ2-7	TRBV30	CAWSSLTGAYEQYF	TGTGCCTGGAGTTCTTTGACAGGGGCCTACGAGCAGTACTTC
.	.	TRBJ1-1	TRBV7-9	CASSLGRGPFEAFF	TGTGCCAGCAGCTTAGGACGGGGGCCATTTGAAGCTTTCTTT
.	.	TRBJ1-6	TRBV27	CASSLPTSNSPLHF	TGTGCCAGCAGTTTACCGACAAGCAATTCACCCCTCCACTTT
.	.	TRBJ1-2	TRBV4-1	CASSHYGGNYGYTF	TGCGCCAGCAGCCATTATGGCGGGAACTATGGCTACACCTTC
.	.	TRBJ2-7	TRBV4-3	CASSQDFDNEYEQYF	TGCGCCAGCAGCCAAGATTTTGACAACGAATACGAGCAGTACTTC
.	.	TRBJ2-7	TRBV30	CAWSVGAGSYEQYF	TGTGCCTGGAGTGTAGGTGCCGGCTCCTACGAGCAGTACTTC
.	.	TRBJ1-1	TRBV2	CASSDSAEAFF	TGTGCCAGCAGTGATTCCGCTGAAGCTTTCTTT
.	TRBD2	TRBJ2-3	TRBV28	CASSFLIAGGPFSTDTQYF	TGTGCCAGCAGTTTCCTAATAGCGGGAGGGCCGTTCAGCACAGATACGCAGTATTTT
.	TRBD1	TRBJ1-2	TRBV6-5	CASSYGGQGDGYTF	TGTGCCAGCAGTTACGGTGGGCAGGGGGATGGCTACACCTTC
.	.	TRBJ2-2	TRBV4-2	CASSQPQRTAGELFF	TGTGCCAGCAGCCAGCCCCAAAGGACGGCCGGGGAGCTGTTTTTT
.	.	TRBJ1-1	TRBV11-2	CASSQVGEAFF	TGTGCCAGCAGCCAGGTCGGTGAAGCTTTCTTT
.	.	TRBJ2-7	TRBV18	CASSLGREQYF	TGTGCCAGCTCCCTTGGCCGCGAGCAGTACTTC
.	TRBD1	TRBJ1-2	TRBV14	CASSHLDRALYYGYTF	TGTGCCAGCAGCCACCTAGACAGGGCTTTATACTATGGCTACACCTTC
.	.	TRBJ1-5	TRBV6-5	CASTDGLNQPQHF	TGTGCCAGCACGGACGGGCTGAATCAGCCCCAGCATTTT
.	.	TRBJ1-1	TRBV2	CASDDRDTLNTEAFF	TGTGCCAGCGATGACAGAGACACCCTGAACACTGAAGCTTTCTTT
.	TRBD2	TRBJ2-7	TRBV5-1	CASSFREGPLYEQYF	TGCGCCAGCAGCTTCCGGGAGGGCCCCCTTTACGAGCAGTACTTC
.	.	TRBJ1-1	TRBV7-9	CASSLFRKWTEAFF	TGTGCCAGCAGCTTATTCAGGAAATGGACTGAAGCTTTCTTT
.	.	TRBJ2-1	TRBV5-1	CASSLEGGTYNEQFF	TGCGCCAGCAGCTTGGAGGGGGGAACATACAATGAGCAGTTCTTC
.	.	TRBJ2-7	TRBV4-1	CASSQGRGGTYEQYF	TGCGCCAGCAGCCAAGGACGGGGAGGGACATACGAGCAGTACTTC
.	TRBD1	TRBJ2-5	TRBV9	CASSDYRTGGETQYF	TGTGCCAGCAGCGATTACAGGACAGGAGGAGAGACCCAGTACTTC
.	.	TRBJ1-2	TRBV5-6	CASSFSSFNYGYTF	TGTGCCAGCAGCTTCAGCAGTTTTAACTATGGCTACACCTTC
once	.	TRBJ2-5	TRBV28	CASSFPRMYQETQYF	TGTGCCAGCAGTTTCCCCAGAATGTACCAAGAGACCCAGTACTTC
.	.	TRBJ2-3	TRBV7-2	CASSLGPHGNTQYF	TGTGCCAGCAGCTTGGGGCCCCATGGGAATACGCAGTATTTT
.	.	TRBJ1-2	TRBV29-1	CSVDSGTPGYTF	TGCAGCGTAGACTCCGGGACGCCCGGCTACACCTTC
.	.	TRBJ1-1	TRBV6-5	CASSYPSTQNTEAFF	TGTGCCAGCAGTTACCCCTCTACCCAGAACACTGAAGCTTTCTTT
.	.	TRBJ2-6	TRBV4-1	CASRGLLSGANVLTF	TGCGCCAGCAGAGGTTTACTCTCTGGGGCCAACGTCCTGACTTTC
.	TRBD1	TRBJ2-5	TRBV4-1	CASTTRDSQETQYF	TGCGCCAGCACCACTCGGGACAGCCAAGAGACCCAGTACTTC
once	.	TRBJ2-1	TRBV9	CASSPKVGSHPSYNEQFF	TGTGCCAGCAGCCCCAAGGTCGGGTCCCACCCTTCCTACAATGAGCAGTTCTTC
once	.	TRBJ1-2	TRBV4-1	CASSQVKNTGYTF	TGCGCCAGCAGCCAAGTGAAGAATACGGGCTACACCTTC
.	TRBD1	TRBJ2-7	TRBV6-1	CASSDGQASSYGQYF	TGTGCCAGCAGTGACGGACAGGCAAGCTCCTACGGGCAGTACTTC
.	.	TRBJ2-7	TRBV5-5	CASRRHGTPYRSYEQYF	TGTGCCAGCAGGCGGCACGGGACTCCCTATCGCTCCTACGAGCAGTACTTC
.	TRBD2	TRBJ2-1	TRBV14	CASSQEGASGFSYNEQFF	TGTGCCAGCAGCCAAGAAGGCGCTAGCGGATTCTCCTACAATGAGCAGTTCTTC
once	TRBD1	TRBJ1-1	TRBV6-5	CASSYLPQGIAEAFF	TGTGCCAGCAGTTACCTCCCACAGGGGATCGCTGAAGCTTTCTTT
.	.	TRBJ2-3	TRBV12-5	CASAGGGHTDTQYF	TGTGCTAGTGCAGGTGGAGGACACACAGATACGCAGTATTTT